Reported below is one TCR beta chain. Its specificity is not known. The source of the sample is a study of cytomegalovirus exposure and HLA in healthy donors. PCR involved 60 Vbeta and 13 Jbeta primers. The protocol was immunoSEQ multiplex PCR, while the TCRdb copy is restricted to in-frame clones and leaves out a portion. The table has 160,000 or so clones, roughly 77% seen once. Study-level findings and limits: In an earlier analysis, in several hundred donors, most V segments appeared productive either ~87% or ~30% of the time. The study put roughly 160 TCR beta chains on its list as cytomegalovirus-associated.

CDR1 is LNHDA and CDR2 is SQIVND in the germline V gene (reference sequence). The CDR3 length is 15 residues. J lost 7 bases, V lost 3 bases, and 9 bases had no gene match. The source material was PBMCs. The chain combines TRBV19 with TRBJ1-2, with 9 bases that match TRBD1. This sequence originates from a man aged 18 to 30 in good health and CMV-seropositive. CDR3 nucleotide sequence: TGTGCCAGTAGTATCCCCCCGGACAGGGGCGTTGGCTACACCTTC. It yields the protein CASSIPPDRGVGYTF.